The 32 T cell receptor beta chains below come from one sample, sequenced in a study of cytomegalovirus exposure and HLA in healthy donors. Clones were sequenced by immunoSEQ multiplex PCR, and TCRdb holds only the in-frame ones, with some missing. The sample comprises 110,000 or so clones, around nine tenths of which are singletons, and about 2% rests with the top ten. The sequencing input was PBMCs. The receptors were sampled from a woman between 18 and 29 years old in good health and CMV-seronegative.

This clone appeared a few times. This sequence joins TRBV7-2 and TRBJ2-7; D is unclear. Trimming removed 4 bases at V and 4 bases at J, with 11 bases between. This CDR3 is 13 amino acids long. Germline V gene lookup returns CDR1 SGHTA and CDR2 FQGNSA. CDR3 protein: CASSSGPGYEQYF. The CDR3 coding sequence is TGTGCCAGCAGCTCTGGGCCCGGATACGAGCAGTACTTC.

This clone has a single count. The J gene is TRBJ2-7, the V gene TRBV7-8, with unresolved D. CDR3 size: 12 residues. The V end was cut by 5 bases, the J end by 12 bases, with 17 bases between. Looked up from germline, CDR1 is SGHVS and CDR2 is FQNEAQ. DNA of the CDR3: TGTGCCAGCAGCACCAACTACGAGAGCCCGTACTTC. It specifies CASSTNYESPYF.

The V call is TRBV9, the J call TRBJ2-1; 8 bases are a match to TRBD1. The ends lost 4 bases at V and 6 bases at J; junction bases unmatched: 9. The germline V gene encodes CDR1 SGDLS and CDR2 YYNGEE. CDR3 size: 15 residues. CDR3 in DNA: TGTGCCAGCAGCTCGGGACAGGACCACATCAATGAGCAGTTCTTC. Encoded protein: CASSSGQDHINEQFF.

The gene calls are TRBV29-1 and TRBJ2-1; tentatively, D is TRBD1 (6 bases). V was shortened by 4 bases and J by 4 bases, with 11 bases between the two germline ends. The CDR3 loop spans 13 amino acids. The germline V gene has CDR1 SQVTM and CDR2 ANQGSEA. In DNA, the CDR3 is TGCAGCGTTGGAGGGACACCGTACAATGAGCAGTTCTTC. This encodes CSVGGTPYNEQFF.

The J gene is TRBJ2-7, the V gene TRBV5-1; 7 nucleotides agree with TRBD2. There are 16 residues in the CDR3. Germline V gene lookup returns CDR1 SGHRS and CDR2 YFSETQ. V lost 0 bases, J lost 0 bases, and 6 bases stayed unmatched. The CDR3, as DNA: TGCGCCAGCAGCTTGGGTAGCGGGCCGAGCTCCTACGAGCAGTACTTC. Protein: CASSLGSGPSSYEQYF. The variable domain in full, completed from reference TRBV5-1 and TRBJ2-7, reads KAGVTQTPRYLIKTRGQQVTLSCSPISGHRSVSWYQQTPGQGLQFLFEYFSETQRNKGNFPGRFSGRQFSNSRSEMNVSTLELGDSALYLCASSLGSGPSSYEQYFGPGTRLTVT.

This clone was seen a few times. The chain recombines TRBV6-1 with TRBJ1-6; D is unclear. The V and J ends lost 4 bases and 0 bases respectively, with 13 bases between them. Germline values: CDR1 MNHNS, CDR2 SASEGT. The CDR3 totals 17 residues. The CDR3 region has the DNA TGTGCCAGCAGTGCTCGCACTCCGAGCTCCTATAATTCACCCCTCCACTTT. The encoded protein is CASSARTPSSYNSPLHF.

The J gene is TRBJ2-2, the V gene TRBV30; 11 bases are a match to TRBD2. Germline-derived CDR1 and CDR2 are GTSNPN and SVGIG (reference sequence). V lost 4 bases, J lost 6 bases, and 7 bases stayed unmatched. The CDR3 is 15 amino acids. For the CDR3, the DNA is TGTGCCTGGAAAGCTAGCGGGAGGTGGGCCGGGGAGCTGTTTTTT. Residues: CAWKASGRWAGELFF.

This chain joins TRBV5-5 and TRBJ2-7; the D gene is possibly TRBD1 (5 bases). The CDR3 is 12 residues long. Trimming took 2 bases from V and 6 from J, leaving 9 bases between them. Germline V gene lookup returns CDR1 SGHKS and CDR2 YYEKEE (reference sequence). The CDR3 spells CASSFRGTEQYF. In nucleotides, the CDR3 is TGTGCCAGCAGCTTTAGGGGTACCGAGCAGTACTTC.

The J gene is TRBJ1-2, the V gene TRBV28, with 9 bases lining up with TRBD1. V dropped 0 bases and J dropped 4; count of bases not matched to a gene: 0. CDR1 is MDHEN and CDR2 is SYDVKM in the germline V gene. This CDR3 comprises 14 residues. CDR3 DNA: TGTGCCAGCAGTTTATGGACAGGGGGCTATGGCTACACCTTC. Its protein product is CASSLWTGGYGYTF.

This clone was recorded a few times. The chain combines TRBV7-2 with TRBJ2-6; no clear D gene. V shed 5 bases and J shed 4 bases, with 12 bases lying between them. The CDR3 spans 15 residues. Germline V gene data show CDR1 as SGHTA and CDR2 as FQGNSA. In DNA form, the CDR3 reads TGTGCCAGCAGCCCCCCTGTTTTAGGGGCCAACGTCCTGACTTTC. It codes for CASSPPVLGANVLTF.

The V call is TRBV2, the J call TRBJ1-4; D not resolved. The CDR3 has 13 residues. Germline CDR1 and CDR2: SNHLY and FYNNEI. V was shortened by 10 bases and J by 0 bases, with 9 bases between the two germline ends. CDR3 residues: CANRVATNEKLFF. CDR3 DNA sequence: TGTGCCAACCGGGTTGCAACTAATGAAAAACTGTTTTTT.

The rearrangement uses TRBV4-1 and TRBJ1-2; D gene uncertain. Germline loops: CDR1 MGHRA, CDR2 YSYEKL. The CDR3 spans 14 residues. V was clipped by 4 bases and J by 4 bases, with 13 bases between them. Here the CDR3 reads CASSPGLGVYGYTF. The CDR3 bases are TGCGCCAGCAGCCCCGGGTTGGGAGTCTATGGCTACACCTTC.

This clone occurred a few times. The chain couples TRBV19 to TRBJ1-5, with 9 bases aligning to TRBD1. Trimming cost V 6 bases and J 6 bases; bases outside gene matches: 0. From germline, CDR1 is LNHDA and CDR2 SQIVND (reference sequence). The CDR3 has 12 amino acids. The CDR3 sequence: CASRDRGQPQHF. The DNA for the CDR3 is TGTGCCAGTAGGGACAGGGGTCAGCCCCAGCATTTT.

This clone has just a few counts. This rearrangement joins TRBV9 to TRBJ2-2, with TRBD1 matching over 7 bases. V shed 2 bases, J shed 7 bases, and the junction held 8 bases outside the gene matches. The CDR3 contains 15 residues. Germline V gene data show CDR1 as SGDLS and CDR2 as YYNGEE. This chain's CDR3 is CASSVSGTARGELFF. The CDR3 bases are TGTGCCAGCAGCGTTTCCGGGACAGCCCGCGGGGAGCTGTTTTTT.

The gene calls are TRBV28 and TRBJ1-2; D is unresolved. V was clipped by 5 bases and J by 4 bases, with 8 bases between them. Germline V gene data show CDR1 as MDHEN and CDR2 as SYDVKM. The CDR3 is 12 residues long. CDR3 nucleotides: TGTGCCAGCAGTGAGGCTGTCTATGGCTACACCTTC. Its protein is CASSEAVYGYTF.

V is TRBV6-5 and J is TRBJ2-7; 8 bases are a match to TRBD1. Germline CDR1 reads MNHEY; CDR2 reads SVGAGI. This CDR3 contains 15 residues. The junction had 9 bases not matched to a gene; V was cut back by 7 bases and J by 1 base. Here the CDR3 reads CASKYGTGLSYEQYF. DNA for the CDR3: TGTGCCAGCAAATACGGGACAGGACTTTCCTACGAGCAGTACTTC.

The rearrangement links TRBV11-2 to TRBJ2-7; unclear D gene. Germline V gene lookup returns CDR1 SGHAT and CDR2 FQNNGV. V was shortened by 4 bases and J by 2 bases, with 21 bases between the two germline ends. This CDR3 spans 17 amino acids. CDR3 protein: CASSSGPRLGNTYEQYF. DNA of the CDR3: TGTGCCAGCAGCTCTGGCCCTAGGTTAGGAAACACCTACGAGCAGTACTTC.

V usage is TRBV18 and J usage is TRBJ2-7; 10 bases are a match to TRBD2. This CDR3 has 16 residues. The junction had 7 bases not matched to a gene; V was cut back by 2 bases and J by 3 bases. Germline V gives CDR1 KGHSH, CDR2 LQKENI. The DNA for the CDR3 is TGTGCCAGCTCACCAACGATAGTAGCGGGAGGCTACGAGCAGTACTTC. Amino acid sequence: CASSPTIVAGGYEQYF.

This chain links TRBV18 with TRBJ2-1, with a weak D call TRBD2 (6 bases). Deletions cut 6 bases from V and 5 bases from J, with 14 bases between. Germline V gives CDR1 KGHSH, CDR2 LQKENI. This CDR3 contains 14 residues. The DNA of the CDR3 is TGTGCCAGCTCCGGGGCAGGGACTGACAATGAGCAGTTCTTC. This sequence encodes CASSGAGTDNEQFF.

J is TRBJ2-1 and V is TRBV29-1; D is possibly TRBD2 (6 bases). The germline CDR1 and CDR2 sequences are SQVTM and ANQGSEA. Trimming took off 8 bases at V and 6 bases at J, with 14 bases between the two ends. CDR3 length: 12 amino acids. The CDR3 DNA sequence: TGCAGCACGGCCGGGGGAAGCAATGAGCAGTTCTTC. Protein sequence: CSTAGGSNEQFF.

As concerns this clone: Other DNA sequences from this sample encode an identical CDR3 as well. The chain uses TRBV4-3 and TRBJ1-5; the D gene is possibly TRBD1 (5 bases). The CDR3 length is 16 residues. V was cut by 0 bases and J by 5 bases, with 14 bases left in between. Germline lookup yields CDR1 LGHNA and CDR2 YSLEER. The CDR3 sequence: CASSQDAQGGDQPQHF. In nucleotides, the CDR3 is TGCGCCAGCAGCCAAGATGCGCAAGGAGGGGATCAGCCCCAGCATTTT.

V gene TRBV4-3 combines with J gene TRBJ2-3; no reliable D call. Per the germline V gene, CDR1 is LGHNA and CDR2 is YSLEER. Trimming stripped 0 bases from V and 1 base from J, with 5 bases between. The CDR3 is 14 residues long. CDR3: CASSQESRTDTQYF. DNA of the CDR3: TGCGCCAGCAGCCAAGAGTCTCGCACAGATACGCAGTATTTT.

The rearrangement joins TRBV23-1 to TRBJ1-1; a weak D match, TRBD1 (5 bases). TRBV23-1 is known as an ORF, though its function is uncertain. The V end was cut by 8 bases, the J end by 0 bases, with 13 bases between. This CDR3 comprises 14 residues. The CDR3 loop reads CASPVDRLNTEAFF. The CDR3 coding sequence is TGCGCCAGCCCCGTAGACAGATTGAACACTGAAGCTTTCTTT.

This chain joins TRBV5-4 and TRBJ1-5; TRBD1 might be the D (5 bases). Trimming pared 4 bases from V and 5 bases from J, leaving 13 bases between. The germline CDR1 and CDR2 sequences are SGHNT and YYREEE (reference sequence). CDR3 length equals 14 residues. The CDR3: CASSVAGSDQPQHF. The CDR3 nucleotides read TGTGCCAGCAGCGTTGCAGGGTCTGATCAGCCCCAGCATTTT.

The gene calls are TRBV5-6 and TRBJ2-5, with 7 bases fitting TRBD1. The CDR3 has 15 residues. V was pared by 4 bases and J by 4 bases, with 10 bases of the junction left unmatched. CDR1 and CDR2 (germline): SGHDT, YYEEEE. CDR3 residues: CASSPTGTAGETQYF. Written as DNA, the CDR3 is TGTGCCAGCAGCCCGACAGGGACGGCAGGAGAGACCCAGTACTTC.

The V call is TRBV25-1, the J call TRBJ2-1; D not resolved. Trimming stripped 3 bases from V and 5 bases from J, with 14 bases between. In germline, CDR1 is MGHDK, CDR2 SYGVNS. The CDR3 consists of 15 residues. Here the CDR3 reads CASSDPRDPNNEQFF. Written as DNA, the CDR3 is TGTGCCAGCAGTGACCCGAGAGATCCAAACAATGAGCAGTTCTTC.

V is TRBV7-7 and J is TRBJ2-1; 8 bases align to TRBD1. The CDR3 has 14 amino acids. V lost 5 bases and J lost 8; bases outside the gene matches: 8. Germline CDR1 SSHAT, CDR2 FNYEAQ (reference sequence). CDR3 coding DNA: TGTGCCAGCAGCCTGAGGACAGGGACGGATGAGCAGTTCTTC. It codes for CASSLRTGTDEQFF.

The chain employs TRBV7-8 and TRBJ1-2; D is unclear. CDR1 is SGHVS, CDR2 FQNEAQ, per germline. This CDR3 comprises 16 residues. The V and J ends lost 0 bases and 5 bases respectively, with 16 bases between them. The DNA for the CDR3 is TGTGCCAGCAGCTTAGCGACTCAAGGAGTTGAGTATGGCTACACCTTC. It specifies CASSLATQGVEYGYTF. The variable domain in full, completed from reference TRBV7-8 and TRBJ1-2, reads GAGVSQSPRYKVAKRGQDVALRCDPISGHVSLFWYQQALGQGPEFLTYFQNEAQLDKSGLPSDRFFAERPEGSVSTLKIQRTQQEDSAVYLCASSLATQGVEYGYTFGSGTRLTVV.

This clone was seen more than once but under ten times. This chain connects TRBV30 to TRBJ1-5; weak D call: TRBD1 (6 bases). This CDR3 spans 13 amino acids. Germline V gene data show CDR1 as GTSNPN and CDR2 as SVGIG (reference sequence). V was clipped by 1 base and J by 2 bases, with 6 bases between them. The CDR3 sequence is CAWSGQGNQPQHF. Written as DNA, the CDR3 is TGTGCCTGGAGTGGACAGGGCAATCAGCCCCAGCATTTT.

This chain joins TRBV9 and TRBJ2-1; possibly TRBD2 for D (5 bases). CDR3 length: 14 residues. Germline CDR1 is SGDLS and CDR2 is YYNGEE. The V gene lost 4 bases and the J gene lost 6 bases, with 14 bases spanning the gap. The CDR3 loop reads CASSRGPSPNEQFF. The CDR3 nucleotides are TGTGCCAGCAGCCGCGGGCCAAGCCCCAATGAGCAGTTCTTC.

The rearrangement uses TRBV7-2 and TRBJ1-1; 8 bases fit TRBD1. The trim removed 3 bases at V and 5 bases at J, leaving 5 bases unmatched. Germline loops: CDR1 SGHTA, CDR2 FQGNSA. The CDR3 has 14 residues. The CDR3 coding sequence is TGTGCCAGCAGCTTTCCAGGGGGCAAGACTGAAGCTTTCTTT. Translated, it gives CASSFPGGKTEAFF. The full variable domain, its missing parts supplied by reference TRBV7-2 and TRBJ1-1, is GAGVSQSPSNKVTEKGKDVELRCDPISGHTALYWYRQSLGQGLEFLIYFQGNSAPDKSGLPSDRFSAERTGGSVSTLTIQRTQQEDSAVYLCASSFPGGKTEAFFGQGTRLTVV.

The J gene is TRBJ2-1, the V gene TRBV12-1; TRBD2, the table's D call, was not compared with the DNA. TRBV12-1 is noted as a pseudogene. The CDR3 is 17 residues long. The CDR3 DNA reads TGTGCCAGCAGCTTTGGCTGCGGACTAGCGGGCCGAACAGAGCAGTTCTTC. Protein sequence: CASSFGCGLAGRTEQFF.